The subject of this entry is one T cell receptor (beta chain). V was pared by 5 bases and J by 3 bases, with 3 bases of the junction left unmatched. CDR3 length equals 14 residues. Germline V CDR1 and CDR2: LNHNV, YYDKDF (reference sequence). Original handling: By means of reference gene primer amplification, nucleated cell counts were estimated. The assay was immunoSEQ multiplex PCR, and TCRdb's table has in-frame clones only and misses some. V and J calls and clone size are as listed in that table; D and trimming were resolved from the DNA. The sample shows approximately 200,000 clones, over 75% of them seen only once. The sample comes from a study of blood T cell repertoires in COVID-19. Background on the study: Samples taken during acute and convalescent COVID-19 were collected in the United States, Italy and Spain.

The chain carries TRBV15 and TRBJ2-7, with TRBD1 matching 11 bases. Material for sequencing was peripheral blood. This sequence originates from a woman between 50 and 59 years old with acute or convalescent COVID-19. CDR3 amino acids: CATSGGTGGYEQYF. For the CDR3, the DNA is TGTGCCACCAGCGGCGGGACAGGGGGCTACGAGCAGTACTTC.